This is a list of T cell receptor beta chains from one sample in a study of blood T cell repertoires in COVID-19. Sequencing used immunoSEQ multiplex PCR; TCRdb keeps in-frame clones, though not all of them. The sample has hundreds of thousands of clones, roughly 90% seen once. Sequencing was performed on PBMCs or T cells enriched from blood (not recorded which). The receptors derive from a woman in her thirties or forties who had recovered from COVID-19. CDR3s include the opening cysteine and the closing phenylalanine or tryptophan. The D gene is left open where the match is weak. Clone sizes are given selectively: once, few, many, or a class where the clone is expanded.

d_call j_call v_call clone_size cdr3_aa cdr3_nt
- TRBJ2-7 TRBV6-6 - CASSYPGLGAHEQYF TGTGCCAGCAGTTACCCAGGGCTTGGGGCCCACGAGCAGTACTTC
- TRBJ2-3 TRBV5-4 few CASSPRAGPTDTQYF TGTGCCAGCAGCCCCCGGGCGGGGCCCACAGATACGCAGTATTTT
TRBD1 TRBJ2-2 TRBV7-2 - CAISTRDSSRTGELFF TGTGCCATCTCGACCCGGGACAGCTCCCGGACCGGGGAGCTGTTTTTT
TRBD1 TRBJ2-2 TRBV19 - CATTSGTGITGELFF TGTGCCACCACGTCCGGGACAGGGATCACCGGGGAGCTGTTTTTT
TRBD1 TRBJ2-5 TRBV10-3 - CASGGEETQYF TGTGCCTCAGGGGGTGAGGAGACCCAGTACTTC
TRBD1 TRBJ2-3 TRBV4-2 - CASSLGQDSTDTQYF TGTGCCAGCAGCCTCGGACAGGATAGCACAGATACGCAGTATTTT
TRBD2 TRBJ2-7 TRBV19 - CASSPRAAGVSYEQYF TGTGCCAGTAGCCCCAGGGCAGCGGGGGTAAGCTACGAGCAGTACTTC
- TRBJ2-2 TRBV5-1 - CASSLAGGNTGELFF TGCGCCAGCAGCTTGGCCGGTGGGAACACCGGGGAGCTGTTTTTT
TRBD1 TRBJ1-4 TRBV30 - CAWSAGQKNEKLFF TGTGCCTGGAGTGCGGGACAGAAGAATGAAAAACTGTTTTTT
- TRBJ1-4 TRBV6-5 - CASSYGRGNEKLFF TGTGCCAGCAGTTACGGGAGGGGGAATGAAAAACTGTTTTTT